The 26 T cell receptor beta chains listed next were all sequenced from one sample in a study of blood T cell repertoires in COVID-19. Measured with immunoSEQ multiplex PCR; TCRdb has only the in-frame clones, and not every one. The table records 350,000 to 400,000 clones, over 75% of them present only once. The sequenced material came from PBMCs or T cells enriched from blood (not recorded which). The receptors were sampled from a woman under 40 who had recovered from COVID-19.

This chain links TRBV5-5 with TRBJ1-6; weak D call: TRBD1 (6 bases). The CDR3 extends over 15 amino acids. The germline CDR1 and CDR2 sequences are SGHKS and YYEKEE (reference sequence). V dropped 1 base and J dropped 8 bases, with 13 bases sitting between them. CDR3 sequence reads: CASSLFRGSDSPLHF. In nucleotides, the CDR3 is TGTGCCAGCAGCTTGTTCAGGGGTAGCGATTCACCCCTCCACTTT.

This rearrangement joins TRBV5-1 to TRBJ1-6; D ambiguous. CDR3 length: 14 residues. V was trimmed by 0 bases and J by 8 bases, leaving 9 bases between them. Germline-derived CDR1 and CDR2 are SGHRS and YFSETQ. CDR3 in DNA: TGCGCCAGCAGCTTGGGTGGGAGGGATTCACCCCTCCACTTT. This codes for CASSLGGRDSPLHF.

V and J are TRBV7-2 and TRBJ2-7; the match to TRBD2 covers 11 bases. The CDR3 has 14 amino acids. Germline V gene sequence: CDR1 SGHTA, CDR2 FQGNSA. Trimming at V came to 4 bases and at J to 2 bases, leaving 1 base not matched to a gene. CDR3 loop: CASSSLAGAYEQYF. In DNA, the CDR3 is TGTGCCAGCAGCTCACTAGCGGGGGCCTACGAGCAGTACTTC.

This rearrangement joins TRBV6-1 to TRBJ2-1; 12 nucleotides line up with TRBD2. Germline trimming cut 3 bases from V and 7 bases from J; bases unmatched to any gene: 4. CDR1 is MNHNS and CDR2 is SASEGT in the germline V gene. The CDR3 is made up of 15 amino acids. The CDR3 loop reads CASSEMTSGSNEQFF. The CDR3 DNA is TGTGCCAGCAGTGAGATGACTAGCGGGAGTAATGAGCAGTTCTTC.

Remarks on this clone: The conserved final phenylalanine or tryptophan is absent from the CDR3, which likely points to a read error. Because the CDR3's place on the DNA is in doubt, the DNA is left out and the CDR3 is given as listed by TCRdb. The rearrangement links TRBV11-2 to TRBJ1-2; TRBD1 was called by the table and not checked on the DNA. Germline CDR1 SGHAT, CDR2 FQNNGV. The CDR3 comprises 13 residues, both ends counted. CDR3 sequence reads: CASSFSWTGVNTI.

This clone was observed a few times. This chain's CDR3 is CASGSPGQGNIQYF. The CDR3 DNA follows: TGTGCTAGTGGTTCCCCGGGACAGGGGAACATTCAGTACTTC. The chain recombines TRBV12-5 with TRBJ2-4; 10 bases are shared with TRBD1. With 4 bases clipped from V and 7 bases from J, the junction kept 4 bases outside the gene matches. CDR3 length: 14 amino acids. Germline CDR1 reads LGHNT; CDR2 reads FRNRAP.

This chain joins TRBV14 and TRBJ2-1; 8 bases align to TRBD1. V trimming: 2 bases; J trimming: 8 bases; junction bases outside the gene matches: 5. Looked up from germline, CDR1 is SGHDN and CDR2 is FVKESK. The CDR3 spans 14 residues. The CDR3 DNA reads TGTGCCAGCAGCCAACTCGACAGGGGACATGAGCAGTTCTTC. Protein: CASSQLDRGHEQFF.

The table lists this clone with a few counts. This rearrangement joins TRBV9 to TRBJ1-2; no reliable D call. The CDR3 length is 14 residues. Germline V lookup: CDR1 SGDLS, CDR2 YYNGEE. Trimming took off 0 bases at V and 4 bases at J, with 10 bases between the two ends. The CDR3 DNA is TGTGCCAGCAGCGTAGGCAGCGCAGTCTATGGCTACACCTTC. This translates into CASSVGSAVYGYTF.

The V and J genes are TRBV19 and TRBJ2-1; no firm D call. Germline lookup yields CDR1 LNHDA and CDR2 SQIVND (reference sequence). V was clipped by 3 bases and J by 4 bases, with 7 bases between them. The CDR3 spans 13 residues. CDR3 sequence reads: CASSIFGYNEQFF. The CDR3 DNA sequence: TGTGCCAGTAGTATTTTCGGGTACAATGAGCAGTTCTTC. The complete variable domain, with remaining parts taken from reference TRBV19 and TRBJ2-1, reads DGGITQSPKYLFRKEGQNVTLSCEQNLNHDAMYWYRQDPGQGLRLIYYSQIVNDFQKGDIAEGYSVSREKKESFPLTVTSAQKNPTAFYLCASSIFGYNEQFFGPGTRLTVL.

The gene calls are TRBV15 and TRBJ1-1; 8 bases match TRBD1. The V gene's germline CDR1 is LNHNV and CDR2 YYDKDF (reference sequence). The CDR3 runs to 13 residues. V gave up 3 bases and J gave up 5 bases; unmatched junction bases: 2. The CDR3 DNA reads TGTGCCACCAGCAGTGACAGGGGTACTGAAGCTTTCTTT. Its protein is CATSSDRGTEAFF.

In nucleotides, the CDR3 is TGTGCCAGCAGTGAAATGCCTAGCGGGAGGGGGGAGCAGTACTTC. It codes for CASSEMPSGRGEQYF. This chain joins TRBV2 and TRBJ2-7; 12 bases agree with TRBD2. The ends lost 2 bases at V and 7 bases at J; junction bases unmatched: 6. The CDR3 extends over 15 amino acids. Germline V gene lookup returns CDR1 SNHLY and CDR2 FYNNEI.

The V and J genes are TRBV4-1 and TRBJ2-7; 9 nucleotides agree with TRBD2. CDR1 MGHRA and CDR2 YSYEKL come from the germline V gene. V was clipped by 0 bases and J by 1 base; unmatched bases: 10. This CDR3 is built from 18 residues. In nucleotides, the CDR3 is TGCGCCAGCAGCCAAGAGGGGGCGGGAGGGGCTTTATCCTACGAGCAGTACTTC. As protein: CASSQEGAGGALSYEQYF.

The chain links TRBV18 to TRBJ1-2; TRBD1 matches at 8 bases. V lost 5 bases to trimming and J lost 2 bases; unmatched junction nucleotides: 4. The CDR3 is 14 amino acids. Germline V gives CDR1 KGHSH, CDR2 LQKENI. The CDR3 nucleotides read TGTGCCAGCTCAGGACAGGGTCAGAACTATGGCTACACCTTC. This encodes CASSGQGQNYGYTF.

This clone appeared a single time. The J gene is TRBJ2-7, the V gene TRBV19; 13 nucleotides match TRBD2. The CDR3 runs 15 residues. V was clipped by 6 bases and J by 0 bases; unmatched bases: 2. Looked up from germline, CDR1 is LNHDA and CDR2 is SQIVND (reference sequence). The CDR3 nucleotides are TGTGCCAGTAGGGGACTAGCGGGGAGCTCCTACGAGCAGTACTTC. Translated, it gives CASRGLAGSSYEQYF. The full variable domain, rest sourced from reference TRBV19 and TRBJ2-7, is DGGITQSPKYLFRKEGQNVTLSCEQNLNHDAMYWYRQDPGQGLRLIYYSQIVNDFQKGDIAEGYSVSREKKESFPLTVTSAQKNPTAFYLCASRGLAGSSYEQYFGPGTRLTVT.

A remark on this clone: The same CDR3 arises from other DNA sequences in this sample as well. The V call is TRBV6-1, the J call TRBJ2-1, with D maybe TRBD1 (5 bases). Trimming took 3 bases from V and 6 from J, leaving 9 bases between them. Per germline, CDR1 MNHNS and CDR2 SASEGT. The CDR3 length is 13 residues. The CDR3 is CASSDRVRNEQFF. In DNA, the CDR3 is TGTGCCAGCAGTGACAGGGTCCGCAATGAGCAGTTCTTC.

The chain employs TRBV28 and TRBJ2-7, with D perhaps matching TRBD1 (6 bases). The CDR3 is 15 amino acids. Germline CDR1 and CDR2: MDHEN and SYDVKM. V was cut by 3 bases and J by 2 bases, with 14 bases left in between. CDR3 in DNA: TGTGCCAGCAGTTTCACGGACAGAATGACCTACGAGCAGTACTTC. Its protein product is CASSFTDRMTYEQYF.

This clone was seen only a few times. The J gene is TRBJ1-1, the V gene TRBV24-1; D is unresolved. This CDR3 comprises 14 residues. Trimming took 8 bases from V and 1 from J, leaving 13 bases between them. Germline values: CDR1 KGHDR, CDR2 SFDVKD. The CDR3 DNA sequence: TGTGCCACCACTCTACGGGAGGCGAACACTGAAGCTTTCTTT. Translated, it gives CATTLREANTEAFF.

The rearrangement joins TRBV6-5 to TRBJ1-6; 9 bases map to TRBD1. The CDR3 has 14 amino acids. Per the germline V gene, CDR1 is MNHEY and CDR2 is SVGAGI. V lost 6 bases and J lost 9; bases outside the gene matches: 6. The CDR3 here is CASSRDRDGSPLHF. CDR3 nucleotide sequence: TGTGCCAGCAGCCGGGACAGGGACGGTTCACCCCTCCACTTT.

V usage is TRBV7-8 and J usage is TRBJ1-1; D not resolved. The CDR3 has 13 residues. Germline loops: CDR1 SGHVS, CDR2 FQNEAQ. Trimming stripped 5 bases from V and 1 base from J, with 8 bases between. The CDR3 coding sequence is TGTGCCAGCAGCCCCGGTCGGAACACTGAAGCTTTCTTT. This encodes CASSPGRNTEAFF.

V and J are TRBV14 and TRBJ2-1; 12 bases map to TRBD2. Per germline, CDR1 SGHDN and CDR2 FVKESK. The trim removed 0 bases at V and 7 bases at J, leaving 7 bases unmatched. The CDR3 totals 17 residues. CDR3 residues: CASSQDLTSGRRNEQFF. CDR3 coding DNA: TGTGCCAGCAGCCAAGATCTGACTAGCGGGAGACGGAATGAGCAGTTCTTC.

The rearrangement links TRBV6-2 or TRBV6-3 to TRBJ2-1, with D possibly TRBD1 on 5 matching bases. CDR3 length equals 15 residues. Trimming took 4 bases from V and 4 from J, leaving 14 bases between them. Germline values: CDR1 MNHEY, CDR2 SVGEGT. The CDR3 sequence: CASSFPGLGYNEQFF. The CDR3 nucleotides are TGTGCCAGCAGTTTCCCAGGGTTGGGTTACAATGAGCAGTTCTTC.

The genes are TRBV30 and TRBJ1-1; D may be TRBD1 (5 bases). This CDR3 region has 11 residues. Looked up from germline, CDR1 is GTSNPN and CDR2 is SVGIG (reference sequence). Between the trimmed V and J ends, which lost 5 bases and 5 bases, there was a span of 9 bases. For the CDR3, the DNA is TGTGCCTGGGGGGGAGCAACTGAAGCTTTCTTT. It specifies CAWGGATEAFF.

The chain is built from TRBV6-5 and TRBJ1-2, with 9 bases aligning to TRBD1. Germline V gene data show CDR1 as MNHEY and CDR2 as SVGAGI. Trimming removed 2 bases from V and 9 bases from J; junction bases left unmatched: 10. The CDR3 is 15 residues long. Here the CDR3 reads CASSYDGTGPDRYTF. CDR3 DNA: TGTGCCAGCAGTTACGATGGGACAGGGCCTGATCGCTACACCTTC.

This clone was counted once. This rearrangement joins TRBV2 to TRBJ1-2, with a tentative D call TRBD1 (5 bases). The CDR3 is 11 amino acids. V was trimmed by 3 bases and J by 8 bases, leaving 7 bases between them. From germline, CDR1 is SNHLY and CDR2 FYNNEI. CDR3 in amino acids: CASSEGGGYTF. As DNA, the CDR3 is TGTGCCAGCAGTGAGGGGGGAGGCTACACCTTC. The full variable domain, completed using reference TRBV2 and TRBJ1-2, is EPEVTQTPSHQVTQMGQEVILRCVPISNHLYFYWYRQILGQKVEFLVSFYNNEISEKSEIFDDQFSVERPDGSNFTLKIRSTKLEDSAMYFCASSEGGGYTFGSGTRLTVV.

The V call is TRBV9, the J call TRBJ2-1; perhaps TRBD1 as D (5 bases). Germline V CDR1 and CDR2: SGDLS, YYNGEE. This CDR3 has 15 residues. The V gene lost 4 bases and the J gene lost 6 bases, with 17 bases spanning the gap. The CDR3 DNA sequence: TGTGCCAGCAGCCATCCTGGGGCACTTTTCAATGAGCAGTTCTTC. Translating gives CASSHPGALFNEQFF. The variable domain in full, completed from reference TRBV9 and TRBJ2-1, reads DSGVTQTPKHLITATGQRVTLRCSPRSGDLSVYWYQQSLDQGLQFLIQYYNGEERAKGNILERFSAQQFPDLHSELNLSSLELGDSALYFCASSHPGALFNEQFFGPGTRLTVL.

In this sample, this clone turned up once. The rearrangement joins TRBV27 to TRBJ2-2; 7 bases are a match to TRBD2. CDR1 and CDR2 from the germline V gene are MNHEY and SMNVEV (reference sequence). This CDR3 spans 15 amino acids. The ends lost 5 bases at V and 4 bases at J; junction bases unmatched: 7. The CDR3 DNA is TGTGCCAGCAGTAGGGGAGGGTTAGGCACCGGGGAGCTGTTTTTT. The encoded protein is CASSRGGLGTGELFF.